Sequencing of this T cell receptor beta chain was carried out in a study of Ad26.COV2.S vaccination and SARS-CoV-2 variants. Documented treatment: about 20 received Ad26.COV2.S at low or high dose, single or two shots; roughly five received placebo; per-sample allocation not given. Day 63 following the first vaccine or placebo injection was when the samples were taken. Produced via immunoSEQ multiplex PCR; TCRdb's table is partial and in-frame only. The table shows about 370,000 clones, with approximately 86% occurring only once. This CDR3 has 15 amino acids. V gave up 2 bases and J gave up 4 bases, with 11 bases separating them. The germline gives CDR1 KGHSH, CDR2 LQKENI.

The receptor was derived from a person aged 18-60 years who received the Ad26.COV2.S COVID-19 vaccine or a placebo. The material was peripheral blood, obtained in a trial of Ad26.COV2.S vaccine versus placebo. The chain carries TRBV18 and TRBJ2-2; D uncertain. The CDR3 is CASSPLAPVTGELFF. The CDR3 DNA reads TGTGCCAGCTCACCATTGGCACCAGTCACCGGGGAGCTGTTTTTT.